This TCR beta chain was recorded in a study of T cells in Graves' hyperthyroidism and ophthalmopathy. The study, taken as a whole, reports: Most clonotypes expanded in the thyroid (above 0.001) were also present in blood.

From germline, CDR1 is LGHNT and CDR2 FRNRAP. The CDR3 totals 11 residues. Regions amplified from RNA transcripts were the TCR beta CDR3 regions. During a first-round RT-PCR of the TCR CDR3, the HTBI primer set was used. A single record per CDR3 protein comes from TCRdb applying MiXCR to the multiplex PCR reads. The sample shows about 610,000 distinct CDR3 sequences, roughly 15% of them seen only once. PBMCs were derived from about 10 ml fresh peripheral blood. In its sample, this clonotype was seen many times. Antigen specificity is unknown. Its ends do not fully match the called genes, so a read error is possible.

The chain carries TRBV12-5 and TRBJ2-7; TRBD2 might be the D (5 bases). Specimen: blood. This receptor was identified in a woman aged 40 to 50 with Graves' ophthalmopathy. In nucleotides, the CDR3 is TGTACTAGTAGTAGGCTCTACGAGCAGTACTTC. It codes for CTSSRLYEQYF. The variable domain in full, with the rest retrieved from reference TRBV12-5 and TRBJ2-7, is DARVTQTPRHKVTEMGQEVTMRCQPILGHNTVFWYRQTMMQGLELLAYFRNRAPLDDSGMPKDRFSAEMPDATLATLKIQPSEPRDSAVYFCTSSRLYEQYFGPGTRLTVT.